The 14 T cell receptor beta chains given below trace back to one sample, sequenced in a study of cytomegalovirus exposure and HLA in healthy donors (dated by TCRdb to 2015 to 2018). Receptor amplification or capture employed the immunoSEQ multiplex PCR assay. For the multiplex PCR, a mixture combining 60 forward primers for TCR Vbeta segments and 13 reverse primers for TCR Jbeta segments was used. Imported from immuneACCESS, the table was reduced by TCRdb to in-frame sequences with V and J called. These copies leave out some clones; in studies compared against another copy, an unresolved V gene accounts for under half, and the cause of the remainder is not known. In this sample the table shows around 130,000 clones, 80% to 85% of which occur a single time. The ten biggest clones cover less than 2.5% of the sample. The specimen was PBMCs. Every receptor here comes from a woman between 40 and 50 years old in good health and CMV-seronegative.

The V and J genes are TRBV19 and TRBJ2-5, with 7 positions matching TRBD1. The germline V gene encodes CDR1 LNHDA and CDR2 SQIVND (reference sequence). The J segment lost 3 bases and the V segment lost 9 bases, leaving 13 bases of the junction unmatched. CDR3 length: 15 residues. The CDR3: CASSRTGTEKETQYF. CDR3 bases: TGTGCCAGCTCCCGTACCGGGACAGAAAAAGAGACCCAGTACTTC.

This clone has only a few counts. This chain joins TRBV2 and TRBJ1-1; D possibly corresponds to TRBD1 (6 bases). The ends were cut back, 10 bases at V and 4 bases at J, with 16 bases in the middle. This CDR3 is built from 13 residues. Germline values: CDR1 SNHLY, CDR2 FYNNEI. The CDR3 region is CANQGEQGTEAFF. In nucleotides, the CDR3 is TGTGCCAACCAGGGAGAACAGGGCACTGAAGCTTTCTTT.

V usage is TRBV28 and J usage is TRBJ2-1; 9 nucleotides match TRBD2. V dropped 3 bases and J dropped 15; count of bases not matched to a gene: 9. The length of the CDR3 is 13 residues. Germline V CDR1 and CDR2: MDHEN, SYDVKM. The DNA for the CDR3 is TGTGCCAGCAGTTTGTCAGTGCGGGAGGGTACGTTCTTC. Protein: CASSLSVREGTFF.

J is TRBJ1-6 and V is TRBV10-3, with 7 bases fitting TRBD1. Germline V gene lookup returns CDR1 ENHRY and CDR2 SYGVKD. CDR3 length equals 17 residues. V lost 5 bases and J lost 0; bases outside the gene matches: 7. CDR3 DNA: TGTGCCATCAGTCAGGGGACAGAGAGCTCCTATAATTCACCCCTCCACTTT. Protein sequence: CAISQGTESSYNSPLHF.

The genes are TRBV7-9 and TRBJ1-2; a weak D match, TRBD1 (5 bases). Germline-derived CDR1 and CDR2 are SEHNR and FQNEAQ (reference sequence). The V gene lost 1 base and the J gene lost 4 bases, with 10 bases spanning the gap. CDR3 size: 14 residues. In DNA, the CDR3 is TGTGCCAGCAGCTTAGGACGGGGGATCTATGGCTACACCTTC. It codes for CASSLGRGIYGYTF. Drawing the rest from reference TRBV7-9 and TRBJ1-2, the complete variable domain is DTGVSQNPRHKITKRGQNVTFRCDPISEHNRLYWYRQTLGQGPEFLTYFQNEAQLEKSRLLSDRFSAERPKGSFSTLEIQRTEQGDSAMYLCASSLGRGIYGYTFGSGTRLTVV.

This clone was seen a few times. The chain links TRBV6-4 to TRBJ2-3; D is perhaps TRBD2 (6 bases). The CDR3 sequence is 16 residues long. Germline CDR1 MRHNA, CDR2 SNTAGT. Trimming left V 4 bases short and J 4 bases short, with 18 bases between. The CDR3 DNA reads as TGTGCCAGCAGTGTGGGGGGTCTGACGGGACCAGATACGCAGTATTTT. Its translation is CASSVGGLTGPDTQYF.

This clone was detected only once. The chain joins TRBV9 to TRBJ2-1; the D is unclear. V gave up 0 bases and J gave up 2 bases, with 9 bases separating them. CDR1 SGDLS and CDR2 YYNGEE come from the germline V gene. The CDR3 has 15 residues. The CDR3, as DNA: TGTGCCAGCAGCGTAGACGCAGAAGCCTACAATGAGCAGTTCTTC. Amino acid sequence: CASSVDAEAYNEQFF.

Worth noting for this clone: One end of the junction does not line up with germline, which may come from a read error. The chain uses TRBV6-6 and TRBJ2-2, with 8 bases matching TRBD1. Germline assignment: CDR1 MNHNY and CDR2 SVGAGI (reference sequence). CDR3 length: 15 residues. The CDR3 sequence is CASTSDRAYTGALFF. The CDR3 DNA reads TGTGCCAGCACTTCGGACAGGGCCTACACCGGGGCGCTGTTTTTT.

This rearrangement joins TRBV28 to TRBJ1-2, with 9 nucleotides matching TRBD1. In germline, CDR1 is MDHEN, CDR2 SYDVKM. The length of the CDR3 is 12 residues. V lost 8 bases to trimming and J lost 8 bases; unmatched junction nucleotides: 6. Here the CDR3 reads CASGATGGGYTF. The CDR3, as DNA: TGTGCCAGCGGCGCGACAGGGGGAGGCTACACCTTC.

This chain links TRBV7-3 with TRBJ1-1, with TRBD1 matching over 8 bases. J lost 7 bases, V lost 6 bases, and 10 bases had no gene match. Per germline, CDR1 SGHTA and CDR2 FQGTGA. The CDR3 consists of 14 residues. In nucleotides, the CDR3 is TGTGCCAGCAGGCCCTCAGGGGGCTTCGGTGAAGCTTTCTTT. Amino acids: CASRPSGGFGEAFF.

The chain carries TRBV7-3 and TRBJ2-3; 12 bases map to TRBD2. J lost 6 bases, V lost 4 bases, and 14 bases had no gene match. Germline V gene sequence: CDR1 SGHTA, CDR2 FQGTGA. The CDR3 runs 18 residues. The CDR3 protein is CASSSPLASGRASDTQYF. In nucleotides, the CDR3 is TGTGCCAGCAGCTCCCCCTTGGCTAGCGGGAGGGCCTCGGATACGCAGTATTTT.

V gene TRBV5-4 combines with J gene TRBJ2-1, with a weak D call TRBD2 (5 bases). This CDR3 has 15 residues. Per germline, CDR1 SGHNT and CDR2 YYREEE (reference sequence). Deletions cut 4 bases from V and 3 bases from J, with 14 bases between. CDR3 DNA sequence: TGTGCCAGCAGCCATCTCGAGGGTTTCTACAATGAGCAGTTCTTC. Translation gives CASSHLEGFYNEQFF.

The chain links TRBV7-9 to TRBJ1-2; D perhaps matches TRBD1 (5 bases). In germline, CDR1 is SEHNR, CDR2 FQNEAQ (reference sequence). This CDR3 comprises 13 residues. Trimming stripped 3 bases from V and 6 bases from J, with 11 bases between. The DNA of the CDR3 is TGTGCCAGCAGCTTGTCAGGGTTCAATGGCTACACCTTC. Encoded protein: CASSLSGFNGYTF.

The chain recombines TRBV5-4 with TRBJ1-1, with D perhaps TRBD1 (5 bases). CDR3 length equals 14 residues. V shed 5 bases and J shed 5 bases, with 16 bases lying between them. Germline V gives CDR1 SGHNT, CDR2 YYREEE (reference sequence). The CDR3 sequence: CASRATGGETEAFF. The CDR3 nucleotides are TGTGCCAGCAGGGCCACCGGGGGGGAGACTGAAGCTTTCTTT.